This TCR beta chain was profiled in a study of blood T cell repertoires in COVID-19. Study as a whole: The analysed material was cDNA or gDNA that came from T cells, B-cell-depleted T cells, or PBMCs.

The CDR3 extends over 15 amino acids. The ends lost 0 bases at V and 5 bases at J; junction bases unmatched: 5. The germline CDR1 and CDR2 sequences are LNHNV and YYDKDF (reference sequence). Methods used by the authors: Reference gene primer amplification gave nucleated cell count estimates. TCRdb keeps only in-frame clones here, not all; method: immunoSEQ multiplex PCR. V, J and clone size reflect that table, while D and trimming were determined from the DNA. The sample has over 350,000 clones, approximately 90% seen once. Before they entered the study, exposed participants had met a COVID-19 case within 2 weeks.

The receptor was derived from a woman aged 40 to 50 who had been exposed to COVID-19. This chain uses TRBV15 with TRBJ2-3; 7 bases are shared with TRBD2. Specimen: PBMCs or T cells enriched from blood (not recorded which). CDR3 DNA: TGTGCCACCAGCAGAGATGGCGGGAGAGGAGATACGCAGTATTTT. Its protein product is CATSRDGGRGDTQYF.